The present T cell receptor (beta chain) was sequenced within a study of CXCR4 blockade with PD-1 therapy in pancreatic cancer. CDR1 and CDR2 from the germline V gene are SGHDN and FVKESK. The V and J ends lost 3 bases and 2 bases, in that order; junction bases with no gene match: 8. The CDR3 has 17 residues. This clone was counted only a few times. Its cognate antigen is unknown. Clones were sequenced by immunoSEQ multiplex PCR, and TCRdb holds only the in-frame ones, with some missing. The table lists fewer than 3,000 clones, less than 45% of them singletons. Findings and limits, study-wide: Convergent selection by common tumor antigens was suggested by nucleotide rearrangement counts. Sequencing covered TCRbeta chains only, not alpha chains. Survival did not correlate with tumor clonality, which averaged approximately 0.15 versus 0.05.

The archived tumor blocks came from patients without neoadjuvant therapy before resection. The clonotype was recovered from a human donor with pancreatic ductal adenocarcinoma. Sample: tumor tissue. This rearrangement joins TRBV14 to TRBJ2-1, with 9 bases matching TRBD2. CDR3 in amino acids: CASSQSLAGPAYNEQFF. CDR3 sequence (DNA): TGTGCCAGCAGCCAGTCCCTAGCGGGGCCAGCCTACAATGAGCAGTTCTTC. Based on the CDR3 plus reference TRBV14 and TRBJ2-1, the full variable domain is EAGVTQFPSHSVIEKGQTVTLRCDPISGHDNLYWYRRVMGKEIKFLLHFVKESKQDESGMPNNRFLAERTGGTYSTLKVQPAELEDSGVYFCASSQSLAGPAYNEQFFGPGTRLTVL.